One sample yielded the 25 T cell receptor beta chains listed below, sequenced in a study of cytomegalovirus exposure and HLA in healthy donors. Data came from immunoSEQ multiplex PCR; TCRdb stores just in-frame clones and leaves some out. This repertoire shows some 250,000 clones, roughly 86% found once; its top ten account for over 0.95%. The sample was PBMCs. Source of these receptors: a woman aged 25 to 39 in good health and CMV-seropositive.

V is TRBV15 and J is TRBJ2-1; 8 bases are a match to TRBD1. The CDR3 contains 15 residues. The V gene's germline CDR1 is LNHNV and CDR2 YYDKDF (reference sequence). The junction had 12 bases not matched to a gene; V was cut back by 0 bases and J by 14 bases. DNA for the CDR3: TGTGCCACCAGCAGAGATCTGACAGGGGTCGCTAGTAAGTTCTTC. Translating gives CATSRDLTGVASKFF.

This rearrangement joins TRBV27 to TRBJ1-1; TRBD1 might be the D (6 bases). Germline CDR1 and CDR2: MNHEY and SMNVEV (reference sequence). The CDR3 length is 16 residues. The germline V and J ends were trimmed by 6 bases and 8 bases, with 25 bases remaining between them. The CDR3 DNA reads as TGTGCCAGCAGCACCATACCGACAGGTCTCGGTCGGGAAGCTTTCTTT. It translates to CASSTIPTGLGREAFF.

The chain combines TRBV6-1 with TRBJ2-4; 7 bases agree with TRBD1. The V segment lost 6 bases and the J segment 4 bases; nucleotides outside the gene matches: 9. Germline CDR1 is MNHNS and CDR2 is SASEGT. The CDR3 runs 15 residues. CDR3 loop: CASRSRQGVKNIQYF. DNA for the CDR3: TGTGCCAGCAGGAGTAGGCAGGGGGTAAAAAACATTCAGTACTTC.

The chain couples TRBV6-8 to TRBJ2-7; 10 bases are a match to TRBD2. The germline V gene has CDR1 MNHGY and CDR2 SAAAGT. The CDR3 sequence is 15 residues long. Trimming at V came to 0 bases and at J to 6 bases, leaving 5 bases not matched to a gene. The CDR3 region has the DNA TGTGCCAGCAGTTACTCCAGGACTAGCGGCTTCGAGCAGTACTTC. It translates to CASSYSRTSGFEQYF.

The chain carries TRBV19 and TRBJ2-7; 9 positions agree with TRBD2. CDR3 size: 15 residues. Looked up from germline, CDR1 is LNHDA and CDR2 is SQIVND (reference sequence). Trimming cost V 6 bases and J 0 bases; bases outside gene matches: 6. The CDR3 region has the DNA TGTGCCAGTAGCGTCCTAGCGGGAAGCTCCTACGAGCAGTACTTC. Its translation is CASSVLAGSSYEQYF. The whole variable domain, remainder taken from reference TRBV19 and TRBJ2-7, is DGGITQSPKYLFRKEGQNVTLSCEQNLNHDAMYWYRQDPGQGLRLIYYSQIVNDFQKGDIAEGYSVSREKKESFPLTVTSAQKNPTAFYLCASSVLAGSSYEQYFGPGTRLTVT.

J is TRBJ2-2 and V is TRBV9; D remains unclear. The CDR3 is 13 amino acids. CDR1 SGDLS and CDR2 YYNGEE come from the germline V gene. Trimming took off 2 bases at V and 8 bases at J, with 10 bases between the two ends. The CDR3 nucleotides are TGTGCCAGCAGCGTTGACACCGCTGGGGAGCTGTTTTTT. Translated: CASSVDTAGELFF.

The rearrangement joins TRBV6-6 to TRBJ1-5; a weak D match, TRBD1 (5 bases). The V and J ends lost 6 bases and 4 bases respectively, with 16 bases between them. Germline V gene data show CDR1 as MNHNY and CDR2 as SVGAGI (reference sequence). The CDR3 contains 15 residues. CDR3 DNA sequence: TGTGCCAGCAGCCTCAGGGCACCGGAGAATCAGCCCCAGCATTTT. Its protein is CASSLRAPENQPQHF.

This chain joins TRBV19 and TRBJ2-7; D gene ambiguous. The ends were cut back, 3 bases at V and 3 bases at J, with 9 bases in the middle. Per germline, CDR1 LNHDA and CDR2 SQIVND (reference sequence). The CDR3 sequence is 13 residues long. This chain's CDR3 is CASSIEVGYEQYF. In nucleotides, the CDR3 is TGTGCCAGTAGTATCGAGGTGGGCTACGAGCAGTACTTC.

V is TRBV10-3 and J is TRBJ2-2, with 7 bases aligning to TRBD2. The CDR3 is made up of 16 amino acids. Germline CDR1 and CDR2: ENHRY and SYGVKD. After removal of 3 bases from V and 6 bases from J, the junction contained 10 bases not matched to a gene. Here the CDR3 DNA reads TGTGCCATCAGTGATCGGCGGGAGTCCACCGCCGGGGAGCTGTTTTTT. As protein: CAISDRRESTAGELFF.

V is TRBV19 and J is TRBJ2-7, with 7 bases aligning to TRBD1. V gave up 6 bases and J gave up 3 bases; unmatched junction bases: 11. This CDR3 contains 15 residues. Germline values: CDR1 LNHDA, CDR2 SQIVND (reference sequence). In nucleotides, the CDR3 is TGTGCCAGTAGCCGAATTAAGGGACAGAGCTACGAGCAGTACTTC. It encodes CASSRIKGQSYEQYF.

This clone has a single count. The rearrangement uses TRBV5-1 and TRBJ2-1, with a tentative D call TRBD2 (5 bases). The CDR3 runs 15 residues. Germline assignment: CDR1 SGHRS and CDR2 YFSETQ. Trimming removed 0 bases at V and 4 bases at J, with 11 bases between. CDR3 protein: CASSLAVLVYNEQFF. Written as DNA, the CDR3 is TGCGCCAGCAGCTTGGCGGTACTAGTTTACAATGAGCAGTTCTTC.

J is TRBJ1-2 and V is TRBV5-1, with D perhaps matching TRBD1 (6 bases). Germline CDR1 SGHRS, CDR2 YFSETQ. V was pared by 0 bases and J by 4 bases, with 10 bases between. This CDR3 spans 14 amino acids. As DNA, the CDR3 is TGCGCCAGCAGCTTGGACAGGGATAGCTATGGCTACACCTTC. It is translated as CASSLDRDSYGYTF.

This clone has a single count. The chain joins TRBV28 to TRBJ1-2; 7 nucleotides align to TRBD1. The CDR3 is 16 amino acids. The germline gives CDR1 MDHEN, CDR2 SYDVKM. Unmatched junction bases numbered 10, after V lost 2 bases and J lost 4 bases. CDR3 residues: CASSLLTGLKGYGYTF. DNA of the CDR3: TGTGCCAGCAGTTTACTGACAGGGTTGAAGGGCTATGGCTACACCTTC.

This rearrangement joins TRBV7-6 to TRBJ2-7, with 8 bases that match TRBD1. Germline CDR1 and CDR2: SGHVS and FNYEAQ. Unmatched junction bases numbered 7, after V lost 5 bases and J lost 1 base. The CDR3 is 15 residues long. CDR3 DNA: TGTGCCAGCAGCCACCTCGGACAGGGTTCCTACGAGCAGTACTTC. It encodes CASSHLGQGSYEQYF.

The CDR3 bases are TGTGCCAGCAGCCATCGACTAGCGGTCTACAATGAGCAGTTCTTC. As protein: CASSHRLAVYNEQFF. The chain employs TRBV7-9 and TRBJ2-1; 9 bases are shared with TRBD2. The CDR3 runs 15 residues. From germline, CDR1 is SEHNR and CDR2 FQNEAQ (reference sequence). The V and J ends lost 5 bases and 3 bases, in that order; junction bases with no gene match: 5.

CDR3 region: CASSSRDRGPGELFF. The CDR3 nucleotides are TGTGCCAGCAGTTCCCGGGACAGGGGGCCCGGGGAGCTGTTTTTT. The chain uses TRBV28 and TRBJ2-2; 12 bases align to TRBD1. The CDR3 is made up of 15 amino acids. Germline assignment: CDR1 MDHEN and CDR2 SYDVKM. The J segment lost 6 bases and the V segment lost 4 bases, leaving 3 bases of the junction unmatched.

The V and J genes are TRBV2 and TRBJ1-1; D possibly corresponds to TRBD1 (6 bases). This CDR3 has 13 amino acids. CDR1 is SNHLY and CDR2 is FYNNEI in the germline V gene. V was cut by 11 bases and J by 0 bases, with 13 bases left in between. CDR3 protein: CAGEGGMNTEAFF. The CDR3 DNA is TGTGCCGGGGAGGGGGGAATGAACACTGAAGCTTTCTTT.

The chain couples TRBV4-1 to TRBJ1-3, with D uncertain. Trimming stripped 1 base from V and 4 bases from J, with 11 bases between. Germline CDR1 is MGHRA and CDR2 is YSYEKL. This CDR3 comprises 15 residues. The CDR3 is CASSQVVVVGNTIYF. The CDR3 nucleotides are TGCGCCAGCAGCCAAGTAGTTGTAGTAGGAAACACCATATATTTT.

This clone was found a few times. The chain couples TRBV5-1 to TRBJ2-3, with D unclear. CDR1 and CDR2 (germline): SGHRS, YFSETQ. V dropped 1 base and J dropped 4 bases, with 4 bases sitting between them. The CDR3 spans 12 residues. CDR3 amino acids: CASSLSADTQYF. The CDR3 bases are TGCGCCAGCAGCTTGTCGGCAGATACGCAGTATTTT.

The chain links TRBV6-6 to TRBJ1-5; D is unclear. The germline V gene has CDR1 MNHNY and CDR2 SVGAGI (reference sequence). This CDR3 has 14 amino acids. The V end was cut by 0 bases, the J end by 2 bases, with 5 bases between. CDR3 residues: CASSYSLGNQPQHF. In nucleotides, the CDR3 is TGTGCCAGCAGTTACTCGCTAGGCAATCAGCCCCAGCATTTT.

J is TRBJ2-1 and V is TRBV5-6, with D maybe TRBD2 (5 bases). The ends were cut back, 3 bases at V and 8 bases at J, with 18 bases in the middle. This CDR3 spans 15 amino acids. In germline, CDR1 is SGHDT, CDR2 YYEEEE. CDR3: CASSYLGGDSDEQFF. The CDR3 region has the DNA TGTGCCAGCAGCTATTTAGGAGGCGATAGCGATGAGCAGTTCTTC. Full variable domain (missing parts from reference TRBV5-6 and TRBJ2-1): DAGVTQSPTHLIKTRGQQVTLRCSPKSGHDTVSWYQQALGQGPQFIFQYYEEEERQRGNFPDRFSGHQFPNYSSELNVNALLLGDSALYLCASSYLGGDSDEQFFGPGTRLTVL.

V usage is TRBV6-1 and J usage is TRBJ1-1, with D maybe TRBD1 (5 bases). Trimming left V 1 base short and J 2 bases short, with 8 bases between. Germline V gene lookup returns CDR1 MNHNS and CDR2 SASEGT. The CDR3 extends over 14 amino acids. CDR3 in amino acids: CASSEGGPNTEAFF. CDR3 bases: TGTGCCAGCAGTGAAGGGGGCCCAAACACTGAAGCTTTCTTT.

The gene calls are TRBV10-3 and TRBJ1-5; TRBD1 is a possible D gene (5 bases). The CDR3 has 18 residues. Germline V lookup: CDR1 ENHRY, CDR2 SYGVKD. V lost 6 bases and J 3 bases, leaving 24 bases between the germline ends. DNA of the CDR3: TGTGCCATCAGCGGGCGCGGGGAGGGGCAGGTTAACAATCAGCCCCAGCATTTT. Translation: CAISGRGEGQVNNQPQHF.

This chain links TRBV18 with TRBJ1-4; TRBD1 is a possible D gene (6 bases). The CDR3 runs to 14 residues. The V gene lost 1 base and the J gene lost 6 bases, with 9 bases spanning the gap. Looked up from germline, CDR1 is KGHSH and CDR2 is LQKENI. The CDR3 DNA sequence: TGTGCCAGCTCACCACAGGGGGGGGATGAAAAACTGTTTTTT. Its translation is CASSPQGGDEKLFF.

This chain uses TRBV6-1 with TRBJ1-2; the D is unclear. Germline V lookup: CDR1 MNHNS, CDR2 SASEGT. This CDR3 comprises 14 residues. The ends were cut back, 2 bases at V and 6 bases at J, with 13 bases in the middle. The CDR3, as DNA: TGTGCCAGCAGTGAATTATCGGGTCTCGATGGCTACACCTTC. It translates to CASSELSGLDGYTF.